This TCR beta chain was sequenced during a study of brain T cells in children with intractable seizures. Points on this clone: What it binds is unknown.

Repertoires were generated with immunoSEQ multiplex PCR, while TCRdb's copy carries only in-frame clones and drops some. The sample shows over 95,000 clones, 90% to 95% of them seen only once. Before surgery, patients took at least one anti-epileptic drug. V gave up 4 bases and J gave up 10 bases; unmatched junction bases: 25. Per germline, CDR1 SQVTM and CDR2 ANQGSEA. The CDR3 runs to 19 residues. Broader study findings: Pre-surgery blood may have been undersampled, hiding some clones.

This sequence joins TRBV29-1 and TRBJ2-3, with TRBD1 matching 11 bases. The specimen comprised peripheral blood, sampled at surgery. The TCR originated in a boy in the first two years of life with hemimegalencephaly and intractable seizures. The CDR3: CSVAPGTGGHRYAVFAQYF. The DNA of the CDR3 is TGCAGCGTTGCTCCCGGGACAGGGGGACATAGATACGCAGTATTCGCGCAGTATTTT.